This is a list of T cell receptor beta chains from one sample in a study of blood T cell repertoires in COVID-19. Method: immunoSEQ multiplex PCR; TCRdb's copy keeps in-frame clones and lacks some. The table has approximately 110,000 clones, roughly 80% seen once. Sequences were obtained from peripheral blood. These TCRs come from a middle-aged man with acute or convalescent COVID-19. CDR3s include the opening cysteine and the closing phenylalanine or tryptophan. D genes are given only for firm matches. Size is omitted from some rows. Given values are once, few, many or a class for expanded clones.

abundance	v_gene	j_gene	d_gene	CDR3nt	CDR3aa
.	TRBV4-2	TRBJ2-3	TRBD2	TGTGCCAGCAGCCAAGATCTAACTAGCGGGGGGACCAGCACAGATACGCAGTATTTT	CASSQDLTSGGTSTDTQYF
.	TRBV19	TRBJ1-5	.	TGTGCCAGTAGTAAAGGGGCAGAGCGAGGTCAGCCCCAGCATTTT	CASSKGAERGQPQHF
.	TRBV7-2	TRBJ2-1	.	TGTGCCAGCGAAGAGGGCCAGCCGAACTACAATGAGCAGTTCTTC	CASEEGQPNYNEQFF
.	TRBV30	TRBJ1-2	TRBD1	TGTGCCTGGAGGAGGGACAGGGGTATAGGGGGCTACACCTTC	CAWRRDRGIGGYTF
.	TRBV6-1	TRBJ1-5	.	TGTGCCAGCCTTGGGACCACAGGGTATGATCAGCCCCAGCATTTT	CASLGTTGYDQPQHF
.	TRBV4-2	TRBJ2-2	TRBD1	TGTGCCAGCAGCCACCCAGGACAGGTCGGCACCGGGGAGCTGTTTTTT	CASSHPGQVGTGELFF
.	TRBV5-1	TRBJ1-5	.	TGCGCCAGCAGCTCCGGACAGATTGGGCAGCCCCAGCATTTT	CASSSGQIGQPQHF
.	TRBV28	TRBJ2-1	.	TGTGCCAGCAGTCGAGTTACCAACGAGCAGTTCTTC	CASSRVTNEQFF
medium-sized	TRBV30	TRBJ1-5	TRBD1	TGTGCCTGGGCCGGGACAGGGGGTCAGCCCCAGCATTTT	CAWAGTGGQPQHF
.	TRBV28	TRBJ1-1	TRBD1	TGTGCCAGCTACCTAGGAGGCGGGACAGGGAGTAACACTGAAGCTTTCTTT	CASYLGGGTGSNTEAFF
.	TRBV6-1	TRBJ1-6	.	TGTGCCAGCAGGGAAGGGCAGGGCAGATCACCCCTCCACTTT	CASREGQGRSPLHF
.	TRBV20-1	TRBJ2-1	TRBD1	TGCAGTGCTAGTCAGGGGGCTTACAATGAGCAGTTCTTC	CSASQGAYNEQFF
.	TRBV7-9	TRBJ1-5	.	TGTGCCAGCAGCTTCTCAGGGGAGGGCCAGCCCCAGCATTTT	CASSFSGEGQPQHF
.	TRBV6-4	TRBJ2-1	.	TGTGCCAGCAGTGACTCAAGCCAGGGGGAGCAGTTCTTC	CASSDSSQGEQFF
.	TRBV28	TRBJ1-6	.	TGTGCCAGCAAATCAGGGGATATCTCACCCCTCCACTTT	CASKSGDISPLHF
.	TRBV6-5	TRBJ2-3	TRBD2	TGTGCCAGCAGTTTCTCCTTGGGGGGGAGCACAGATACGCAGTATTTT	CASSFSLGGSTDTQYF
.	TRBV29-1	TRBJ2-1	.	TGCAGCGGAATTGTCGGGGGGCCGAGCTCCTACAATGAGCAGTTCTTC	CSGIVGGPSSYNEQFF
.	TRBV4-2	TRBJ1-2	.	TGTGCCAGCAGCCAAGATTGGCCCCCTCGGGACTATGGCTACACCTTC	CASSQDWPPRDYGYTF
.	TRBV6-1	TRBJ1-2	TRBD1	TGTGCCAGCAGTGCCTGGGACAGCCCCACTAACTATGGCTACACCTTC	CASSAWDSPTNYGYTF
once	TRBV7-9	TRBJ1-1	.	TGTGCCAGCAGCCACCGGGGGGGGCAGGGGCCGAAGAACACTGAAGCTTTCTTT	CASSHRGGQGPKNTEAFF
.	TRBV30	TRBJ2-3	.	TGTGCCTGGAGTGTACGGTATCTAGATACGCAGTATTTT	CAWSVRYLDTQYF
.	TRBV7-9	TRBJ1-1	.	TGTGCCAGCTTCGGGAGGAACAGGGAAATGAACACTGAAGCTTTCTTT	CASFGRNREMNTEAFF
.	TRBV28	TRBJ1-4	TRBD1	TGTGCCAGCAGTTTACAGGGGGCATGGGAAAAACTGTTTTTT	CASSLQGAWEKLFF
.	TRBV5-1	TRBJ1-1	TRBD1	TGCGCCAGCAGCCTAAGGACAGGGGGGAACACTGAAGCTTTCTTT	CASSLRTGGNTEAFF
.	TRBV6-6	TRBJ1-4	TRBD1	TGTGCCAGCAGTTACTCCCAGGGGGCGAGTGAAAAACTGTTTTTT	CASSYSQGASEKLFF
.	TRBV3-1/TRBV3-2	TRBJ1-3	TRBD1	TGTGCCAGCAGCCAAACACCTGGGACAGCTCGGGGAAACACCATATATTTT	CASSQTPGTARGNTIYF
few	TRBV19	TRBJ1-4	.	TGTGCCAGTAGTCCCAGGGTCACTAATGAAAAACTGTTTTTT	CASSPRVTNEKLFF
.	TRBV7-6	TRBJ2-5	TRBD1	TGTGCCAGCAGCTTAGGCTGGGGACAGAAAGGCCGGGAGACCCAGTACTTC	CASSLGWGQKGRETQYF
.	TRBV4-2	TRBJ1-3	.	TGTGCCAGCAGCCTGCGACTGCCTAACTCTGGAAACACCATATATTTT	CASSLRLPNSGNTIYF
.	TRBV4-1	TRBJ1-6	TRBD1	TGCGCCAGCAGCCTAAAACAGGGGGAATCTTCACCCCTCCACTTT	CASSLKQGESSPLHF
.	TRBV3-1/TRBV3-2	TRBJ1-1	.	TGTGCCAGCAGCCAAGGGGGCGGGAAGGGTGAAGCTTTCTTT	CASSQGGGKGEAFF
.	TRBV5-6	TRBJ2-2	.	TGTGCCAGCAGCTTGGGACCGGGCGGGGAGCTGTTTTTT	CASSLGPGGELFF
few	TRBV19	TRBJ1-2	.	TGTGCCAGTAGTTCAAGACAGGACTCCTCGGCTATTGGCTACACCTTC	CASSSRQDSSAIGYTF